The clone carrying this T cell receptor (beta chain) was counted once. The antigen is undetermined. The germline V gene encodes CDR1 GTSNPN and CDR2 SVGIG (reference sequence). J lost 10 bases, V lost 2 bases, and 7 bases had no gene match. The CDR3 length is 12 residues. This sample stems from a study of vaccination effects on CD4 cells after COVID-19. Clones were sequenced by immunoSEQ multiplex PCR, and TCRdb holds only the in-frame ones, with some missing. The sample shows over 60,000 clones, roughly three quarters of them seen only once. General study findings and limits: Few convalescent patients, and no early post-infection timepoints, were available to the study.

ViraFEST used viral peptide pools to expand antigen-specific CD4+ T cells before sequencing. Subsequent to a culture period of 10 days, CD4+ T cells were isolated. According to the study, vaccine recipients showed no prior SARS-CoV-2 infection and negative nucleocapsid antibodies. The receptor's source is a human donor who received a COVID-19 vaccine. This chain links TRBV30 with TRBJ1-1, with 7 nucleotides matching TRBD1. Specimen: CD4+ T cells from PBMCs cultured with HCoV-NL63 spike peptides, collected before COVID-19 vaccination. The CDR3 loop reads CAWSPTGYLAFF. CDR3 nucleotides: TGTGCCTGGAGTCCGACAGGGTATCTAGCTTTCTTT.